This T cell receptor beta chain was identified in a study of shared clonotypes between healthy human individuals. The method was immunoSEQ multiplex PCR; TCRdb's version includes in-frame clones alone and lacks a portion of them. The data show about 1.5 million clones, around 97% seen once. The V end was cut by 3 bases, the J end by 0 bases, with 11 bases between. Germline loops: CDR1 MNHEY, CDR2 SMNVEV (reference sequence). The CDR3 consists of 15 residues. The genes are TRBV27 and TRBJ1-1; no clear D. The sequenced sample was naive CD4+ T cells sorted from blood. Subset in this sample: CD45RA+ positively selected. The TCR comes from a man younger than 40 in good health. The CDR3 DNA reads TGTGCCAGCAGTTTTTTGGGTAAAGTGAACACTGAAGCTTTCTTT. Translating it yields CASSFLGKVNTEAFF.